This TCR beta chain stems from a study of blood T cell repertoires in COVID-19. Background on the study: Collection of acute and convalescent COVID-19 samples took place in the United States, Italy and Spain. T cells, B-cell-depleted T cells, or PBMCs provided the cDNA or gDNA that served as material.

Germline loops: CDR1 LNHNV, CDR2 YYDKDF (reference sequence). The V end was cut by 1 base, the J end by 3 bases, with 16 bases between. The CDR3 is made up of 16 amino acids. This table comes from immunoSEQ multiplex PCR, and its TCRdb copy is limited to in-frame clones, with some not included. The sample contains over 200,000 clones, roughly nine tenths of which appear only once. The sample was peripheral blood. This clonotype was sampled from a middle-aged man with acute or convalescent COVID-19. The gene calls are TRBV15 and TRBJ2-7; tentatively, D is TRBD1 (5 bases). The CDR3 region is CATSRGGHNGNYEQYF. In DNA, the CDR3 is TGTGCCACCAGCAGAGGCGGACATAACGGAAACTACGAGCAGTACTTC.